The 3 T cell receptor beta chains presented below share a single source sample, sequenced in a study of blood T cell repertoires in COVID-19. Only in-frame clones appear in the TCRdb table, and some are missing; sequencing was by immunoSEQ multiplex PCR. The sample holds 310,000 or so clones, roughly 87% seen once. The sample was peripheral blood. These receptors all come from a man aged 25 to 40 with COVID-19, enrolled during active disease.

This clone appeared a few times. The V and J genes are TRBV19 and TRBJ1-5; TRBD1 aligns across 7 bases. Trimming took 1 base from V and 7 from J; bases not matched to a gene: 7. The CDR3 runs to 15 residues. Germline CDR1 is LNHDA and CDR2 is SQIVND (reference sequence). CDR3 region: CASSIGLNRGQPQHF. CDR3 DNA sequence: TGTGCCAGTAGTATAGGCTTAAACAGGGGCCAGCCCCAGCATTTT.

The CDR3 protein is CASSSRTSGRADIQYF. As DNA, the CDR3 is TGTGCCAGCAGTTCTAGGACTAGCGGGAGGGCCGACATTCAGTACTTC. The V gene is TRBV27, the J gene TRBJ2-4, with 15 bases matching TRBD2. Germline V gene data show CDR1 as MNHEY and CDR2 as SMNVEV (reference sequence). This CDR3 spans 16 amino acids. V trimming: 4 bases; J trimming: 8 bases; junction bases outside the gene matches: 6.

This clone has just one count. The chain uses TRBV2 and TRBJ2-3; TRBD2 agrees at 11 bases. The CDR3 spans 15 residues. Germline loops: CDR1 SNHLY, CDR2 FYNNEI. V trimming: 6 bases; J trimming: 5 bases; junction bases outside the gene matches: 7. DNA for the CDR3: TGTGCCAGCAGGCAACTAGCGGGGGCCGGAGATACGCAGTATTTT. Amino acid sequence: CASRQLAGAGDTQYF.